This TCR beta chain originates from a study of cytomegalovirus exposure and HLA in healthy donors. Study conclusions and caveats: A reported reduction in N-insertions relative to the roughly 710-donor mean was seen in an Asian-associated ancestry cluster in a later analysis. It was reported that the classifier diagnosed cytomegalovirus status with high specificity and sensitivity in both the original and validation cohorts.

Vbeta (60) and Jbeta (13) primers were used in the PCR. TCRdb keeps only in-frame clones here, not all; method: immunoSEQ multiplex PCR. The sample contains around 200,000 clones, roughly 80% of which appear only once. In this sample, this clone turned up a few times. The antigen is undetermined. Trimming removed 4 bases at V and 4 bases at J, with 5 bases between. Germline V gene sequence: CDR1 SGHAT, CDR2 FQNNGV. The CDR3 covers 11 residues. The sample comprised PBMCs. The TCR was taken from a man in his fifties in good health and CMV-seronegative. The chain joins TRBV11-2 to TRBJ2-7; D gene uncertain. CDR3 region: CASSSHYEQYF. The CDR3 DNA sequence: TGTGCCAGCAGCTCACATTACGAGCAGTACTTC.